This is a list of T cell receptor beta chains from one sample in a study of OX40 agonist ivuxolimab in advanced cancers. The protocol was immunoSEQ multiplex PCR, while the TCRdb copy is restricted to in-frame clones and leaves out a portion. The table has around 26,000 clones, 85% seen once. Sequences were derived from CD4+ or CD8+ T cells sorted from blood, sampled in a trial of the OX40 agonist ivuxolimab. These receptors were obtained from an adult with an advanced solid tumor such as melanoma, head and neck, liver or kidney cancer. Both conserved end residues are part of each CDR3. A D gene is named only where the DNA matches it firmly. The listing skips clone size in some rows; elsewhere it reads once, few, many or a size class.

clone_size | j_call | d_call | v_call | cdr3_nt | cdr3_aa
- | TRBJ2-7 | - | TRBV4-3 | TGCGCCAGCAGCCATGCCGCGGGGGCCGCCTACGAGCAGTACTTC | CASSHAAGAAYEQYF
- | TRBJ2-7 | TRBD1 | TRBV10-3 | TGTGCCATCAGTGCCGGGACAGGGGGCTACGAGCAGTACTTC | CAISAGTGGYEQYF
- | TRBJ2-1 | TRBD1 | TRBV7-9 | TGTGCCACGGAACGACAGGGGAGAAATGAGCAGTTCTTC | CATERQGRNEQFF
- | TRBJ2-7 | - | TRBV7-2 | TGTGCCAGCAGCTTACCGAGAGACGGTCTGGACTCTCGTACCTACGAGCAGTACTTC | CASSLPRDGLDSRTYEQYF
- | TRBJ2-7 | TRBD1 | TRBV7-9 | TGTGCCAGCAGCTTGTCACCGGGACAGGGGGGAAACGAGCAGTACTTC | CASSLSPGQGGNEQYF
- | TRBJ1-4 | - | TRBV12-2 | TGTGCAAGTCGCTTAGGTGCTGGGGCGGTGGGTACCCTACAGGGATCGAATGAAAAACTGTTTTTT | CASRLGAGAVGTLQGSNEKLFF
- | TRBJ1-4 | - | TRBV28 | TGTGCCAGCAGGACACCCGGGGGGTTAGAAAAACTGTTTTTT | CASRTPGGLEKLFF
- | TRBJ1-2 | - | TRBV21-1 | TGTGCCAGCAGTTTACGCGGAGCTGATGGCTACACCTTC | CASSLRGADGYTF
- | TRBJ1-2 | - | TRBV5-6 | TGTGCCAGCAGCTTGGGGGCCCTCTATGGCTACACCTTC | CASSLGALYGYTF
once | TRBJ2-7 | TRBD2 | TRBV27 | TGTGCCAGCAGTTTGATGGGGGGGGAGCAGTACTTC | CASSLMGGEQYF
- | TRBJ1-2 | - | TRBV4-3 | TGCGCCAGCAGCCAAGGGCCTGCCTTGACAGGACCCTTGGGGCATGGCTACACCTTC | CASSQGPALTGPLGHGYTF
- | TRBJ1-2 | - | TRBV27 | TGTGCCAGCAGTTCAGGTTCTAACTATGGCTACACCTTC | CASSSGSNYGYTF
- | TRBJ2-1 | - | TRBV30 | TGTGCCTGGAGTAAGCAGCCTATGACCAATGAGCAGTTCTTC | CAWSKQPMTNEQFF